A selection of T cell receptor beta chains follows, all from one sample in a study of blood T cell repertoires in COVID-19. Generated by immunoSEQ multiplex PCR, the TCRdb table keeps only in-frame clones and is missing some. The sample has about 200,000 clones, around four fifths seen once. Sequenced material: peripheral blood. All receptors derive from a man aged 55-75 years with COVID-19, enrolled during active disease. CDR3s leave out the opening cysteine and the closing phenylalanine or tryptophan.

length	V	J	CDR3
12	TRBV11-2	TRBJ1-5	ASSYRQEGQPQH
12	TRBV4-1	TRBJ2-3	ASSRSYSTDTQY
10	TRBV30	TRBJ1-1	AWGQGIAEAF
11	TRBV29-1	TRBJ1-2	SVGQDRGYGYT
13	TRBV7-2	TRBJ2-2	ASSLDITNTGELF
11	TRBV28	TRBJ1-2	ASSARQGDGYT
11	TRBV19	TRBJ1-1	ASSRNRETEAF
14	TRBV28	TRBJ2-4	ASSAGTDLAKNIQY
11	TRBV18	TRBJ1-2	ASSPRQDHGYT
11	TRBV5-4	TRBJ2-2	ASRGAHTGELF
13	TRBV27	TRBJ2-3	ASSWGVLSTDTQY
14	TRBV7-3	TRBJ2-5	ASSLSVGLGEETQY
12	TRBV20-1	TRBJ1-2	SASGQGGDYGYT
14	TRBV10-2	TRBJ1-5	ASRDGTGDSNQPQH
11	TRBV2	TRBJ1-5	ASSRDDQAPQH
14	TRBV15	TRBJ1-4	ATSRDLGRGNEKLF
12	TRBV5-6	TRBJ1-1	ASSLQGANTEAF
15	TRBV19	TRBJ1-5	ASSIRGTGDRNPPQH
13	TRBV25-1	TRBJ2-3	ASSSTVTSTDTQY
9	TRBV6-5	TRBJ2-7	ASKGVYEQY
12	TRBV28	TRBJ2-1	ASSFSGGGNEQF
10	TRBV7-9	TRBJ2-7	ASSQGTYEQY
11	TRBV30	TRBJ1-5	AWGRSGIQPQH
12	TRBV10-3	TRBJ1-2	AIRDPDRGRGYT
11	TRBV2	TRBJ1-2	ASSETRQYGYT
14	TRBV24-1	TRBJ1-3	ATSDDRGSSGNTIY
10	TRBV24-1	TRBJ1-2	ATSLTGQGYT
13	TRBV4-3	TRBJ1-3	ASSSGTGDGNTIY
10	TRBV6-5	TRBJ1-2	ASSSLNGGYT